The clone carrying this T cell receptor beta chain was seen more than once but under ten times. The antigen is undetermined. This CDR3 region has 13 residues. Germline V lookup: CDR1 SNHLY, CDR2 FYNNEI. The V and J ends lost 10 bases and 0 bases respectively, with 10 bases between them. This sample's time point: newly diagnosed GD, antithyroid drugs for less than 3 months. With RNA extracted from PBMCs as input, the TCR library was made. Arm-PCR of CDR3 regions and iRepertoire HTBI primers were used to build TCR beta libraries. MiXCR, run by TCRdb on the multiplex PCR reads, gives a single entry per CDR3 protein. Of roughly 500,000 distinct CDR3 sequences in the sample, about 14% are singletons; the top ten hold 10%. This sample is part of a study of regulatory T cells in long-lasting Graves disease. Overall study results and limits: Researchers examined only peripheral blood and not thyroid tissue. The number of shared public clonotypes was higher in persistent patients (roughly 3,000) than new patients (966). Segments TRBV28, TRBJ1-2 and TRBJ2-5 showed preferential usage in persistent disease.

These data were also filed under a second study, of T cells in Graves' hyperthyroidism and ophthalmopathy. That paper adds: With a median lead of roughly 6.8 months before onset, the model predicted ophthalmopathy.

The rearrangement links TRBV2 to TRBJ2-1; weak D call: TRBD2 (7 bases). Sequenced material: peripheral blood mononuclear cells (PBMCs), taken at new diagnosis, from a patient treated with antithyroid drugs. The sequence derives from a man younger than 45 with Graves disease. CDR3 loop: CAKRGGSYNEQFF. The CDR3 nucleotides read TGTGCCAAAAGGGGGGGCTCCTACAATGAGCAGTTCTTC.